This is a list of T cell receptor beta chains from one sample in a study of PD-1 blockade in classical Hodgkin lymphoma. Sequencing was performed with immunoSEQ multiplex PCR; in TCRdb, only in-frame clones are kept and a portion is missing. The sample lists roughly 29,000 clones; roughly nine tenths were seen once. The sequencing input was peripheral blood mononuclear cells (PBMCs). The receptors here all came from a human donor with classical Hodgkin lymphoma. Both conserved end residues are part of each CDR3. The D gene is left open where the match is weak. Some rows mark clone size as missing; the rest say once, few, many or name a class of expanded clone.

.	TRBV5-1	.	TRBJ2-7	CASSSADWYSYEQYF	TGCGCCAGCAGCTCCGCGGACTGGTACTCCTACGAGCAGTACTTC
medium-sized	TRBV6-4	TRBD1	TRBJ2-3	CASSSGQGATDTQYF	TGTGCCAGCAGTTCGGGGCAGGGGGCGACAGATACGCAGTATTTT
.	TRBV29-1	TRBD1	TRBJ1-1	CSGGQGNTEAFF	TGCAGCGGGGGACAGGGGAACACTGAAGCTTTCTTT
few	TRBV10-3	.	TRBJ2-5	CAISEFTQETQYF	TGTGCCATCAGTGAGTTTACCCAAGAGACCCAGTACTTC
.	TRBV29-1	.	TRBJ2-2	CSVGGHWNTGELFF	TGCAGCGTTGGGGGACATTGGAACACCGGGGAGCTGTTTTTT
.	TRBV6-1	.	TRBJ1-2	CASSEVIGDGYTF	TGTGCCAGCAGTGAAGTCATCGGGGATGGCTACACCTTC
.	TRBV6-5	.	TRBJ1-5	CASSRRSNQPQHF	TGTGCCAGCAGCAGGAGGAGCAATCAGCCCCAGCATTTT
.	TRBV7-9	.	TRBJ2-7	CASSSTGTREYF	TGTGCCAGCAGCTCCACCGGGACCCGCGAGTACTTC
.	TRBV7-8	.	TRBJ1-3	CASSLVVGAGNTIYF	TGTGCCAGCAGCTTAGTGGTAGGCGCTGGAAACACCATATATTTT
.	TRBV6-1	.	TRBJ1-3	CASSVRTASSGNTIYF	TGTGCCAGCAGTGTCCGGACAGCGAGCTCTGGAAACACCATATATTTT
.	TRBV5-1	TRBD1	TRBJ2-5	CASSRTGIGETQYF	TGCGCCAGCAGCAGGACAGGGATTGGGGAGACCCAGTACTTC
.	TRBV13	.	TRBJ2-7	CASSLGRSYEQYF	TGTGCCAGCAGCTTAGGGCGCTCCTACGAGCAGTACTTC
.	TRBV6-1	.	TRBJ1-1	CASRVTGNTEAFF	TGTGCCAGCAGGGTAACAGGGAACACTGAAGCTTTCTTT
.	TRBV6-6	.	TRBJ2-3	CASSGSMAPDTQYF	TGTGCCAGCAGTGGCTCCATGGCCCCAGATACGCAGTATTTT
.	TRBV7-6	.	TRBJ2-5	CASSLTLETQYF	TGTGCCAGCAGCCTAACCTTAGAGACCCAGTACTTC
few	TRBV19	.	TRBJ1-2	CASRRGYGYTF	TGTGCCAGCCGGAGGGGCTATGGCTACACCTTC
.	TRBV19	.	TRBJ2-1	CASSIQVQGSEQFF	TGTGCCAGTAGTATACAAGTTCAGGGATCTGAGCAGTTCTTC
.	TRBV7-2	.	TRBJ2-1	CASTLSLSNEQFF	TGTGCCAGCACCCTTTCTCTTTCCAATGAGCAGTTCTTC
.	TRBV14	TRBD2	TRBJ2-1	CASSPWTSWSSYNEQFF	TGTGCCAGCAGCCCTTGGACTAGCTGGAGCTCCTACAATGAGCAGTTCTTC
.	TRBV29-1	.	TRBJ2-7	CSVFRDKGNEQYF	TGCAGCGTTTTCAGGGATAAGGGAAACGAGCAGTACTTC
.	TRBV7-9	.	TRBJ1-4	CASSSEGGTNEKLFF	TGTGCCAGCAGCTCAGAGGGAGGTACTAATGAAAAACTGTTTTTT
.	TRBV7-2	TRBD1	TRBJ1-1	CASSLARRTGGRNTEAFF	TGTGCCAGCAGCTTAGCGCGTAGGACAGGGGGCAGGAACACTGAAGCTTTCTTT
.	TRBV10-3	.	TRBJ2-7	CAISEGGEQYF	TGTGCCATCAGTGAAGGGGGGGAGCAGTACTTC
few	TRBV2	TRBD2	TRBJ2-7	CASWGTSGSYEQYF	TGTGCCAGCTGGGGGACTAGCGGGAGCTACGAGCAGTACTTC
.	TRBV28	.	TRBJ2-2	CASSFAGQNTGELFF	TGTGCCAGCAGTTTTGCGGGACAGAACACCGGGGAGCTGTTTTTT
.	TRBV18	.	TRBJ1-3	CASSPSREAGNTIYF	TGTGCCAGCTCACCATCGAGGGAAGCTGGAAACACCATATATTTT
few	TRBV18	TRBD1	TRBJ1-1	CASSPRQGTNTEAFF	TGTGCCAGCTCACCAAGACAGGGGACCAACACTGAAGCTTTCTTT
.	TRBV18	.	TRBJ2-3	CASSPWEAGYTDTQYF	TGTGCCAGCTCACCATGGGAGGCAGGTTACACAGATACGCAGTATTTT
.	TRBV18	.	TRBJ2-2	CASSPSGFGELFF	TGTGCCAGCTCACCATCTGGTTTCGGGGAGCTGTTTTTT
.	TRBV18	.	TRBJ2-2	CASSPFDARWGTGELFF	TGTGCCAGCTCACCATTCGATGCTAGATGGGGTACCGGGGAGCTGTTTTTT
.	TRBV16	.	TRBJ1-2	CASRPGITHGYTF	TGTGCCAGCAGACCAGGGATAACTCATGGCTACACCTTC
.	TRBV9	TRBD2	TRBJ2-1	CASSPREVSYNEQFF	TGTGCCAGCAGCCCCCGGGAGGTCTCCTACAATGAGCAGTTCTTC
.	TRBV9	.	TRBJ2-5	CASSVGTQETQYF	TGTGCCAGCAGCGTGGGGACCCAAGAGACCCAGTACTTC
.	TRBV5-6	TRBD2	TRBJ2-5	CASSLSGGTPETQYF	TGTGCCAGCAGCTTGTCGGGAGGGACCCCCGAGACCCAGTACTTC
.	TRBV7-9	TRBD1	TRBJ2-6	CASRTGIAYSGANVLTF	TGTGCCAGCAGGACAGGGATCGCCTACTCTGGGGCCAACGTCCTGACTTTC
.	TRBV5-1	.	TRBJ1-3	CASSLADSGNTIYF	TGCGCCAGCAGCTTGGCGGACTCTGGAAACACCATATATTTT
.	TRBV19	TRBD2	TRBJ2-1	CASSGSGLAGFNEQFF	TGTGCCAGTAGTGGATCGGGACTAGCGGGATTCAATGAGCAGTTCTTC
.	TRBV28	TRBD2	TRBJ2-3	CASRPLAGNADTQYF	TGTGCCAGCAGACCACTAGCGGGAAACGCAGATACGCAGTATTTT
few	TRBV28	.	TRBJ1-2	CASRYSQFVNYGYTF	TGTGCCAGCAGATATAGTCAATTTGTAAACTATGGCTACACCTTC
.	TRBV11-1	TRBD2	TRBJ2-7	CASSLLASGTYEQYF	TGTGCCAGCAGCTTGTTGGCTAGCGGGACCTACGAGCAGTACTTC
.	TRBV9	.	TRBJ1-6	CASSVVGDLGAPLHF	TGTGCCAGCAGCGTAGTCGGCGACCTCGGGGCACCCCTCCACTTT
.	TRBV11-2	.	TRBJ2-7	CASSLADREQYF	TGTGCCAGCAGCTTAGCTGACAGGGAGCAGTACTTC
.	TRBV28	.	TRBJ2-5	CATLGGSRQTQYF	TGTGCCACCTTGGGGGGTTCCCGTCAGACCCAGTACTTC
.	TRBV9	.	TRBJ2-3	CASSGVGDSTDTQYF	TGTGCCAGCAGCGGAGTGGGGGATAGCACAGATACGCAGTATTTT
.	TRBV5-6	.	TRBJ2-3	CASSPGAGGADTQYF	TGTGCCAGCAGCCCGGGAGCGGGTGGGGCAGATACGCAGTATTTT
.	TRBV16	TRBD1	TRBJ1-2	CASSQLRPGQGALSGYTF	TGTGCCAGCAGCCAACTTAGGCCGGGACAGGGGGCGTTAAGTGGCTACACCTTC
.	TRBV28	.	TRBJ1-5	CATREGQGGNQPQHF	TGTGCCACACGGGAGGGGCAGGGAGGCAATCAGCCCCAGCATTTT
few	TRBV6-5	.	TRBJ2-3	CASSPNADTQYF	TGTGCCAGCAGCCCGAACGCAGATACGCAGTATTTT
.	TRBV7-3	.	TRBJ2-1	CASSSGLPYYNEQFF	TGTGCCAGCAGCTCGGGACTCCCCTACTACAATGAGCAGTTCTTC
.	TRBV30	TRBD2	TRBJ2-1	CAWSRVAGVPEQFF	TGTGCCTGGAGTCGAGTAGCGGGAGTCCCTGAGCAGTTCTTC